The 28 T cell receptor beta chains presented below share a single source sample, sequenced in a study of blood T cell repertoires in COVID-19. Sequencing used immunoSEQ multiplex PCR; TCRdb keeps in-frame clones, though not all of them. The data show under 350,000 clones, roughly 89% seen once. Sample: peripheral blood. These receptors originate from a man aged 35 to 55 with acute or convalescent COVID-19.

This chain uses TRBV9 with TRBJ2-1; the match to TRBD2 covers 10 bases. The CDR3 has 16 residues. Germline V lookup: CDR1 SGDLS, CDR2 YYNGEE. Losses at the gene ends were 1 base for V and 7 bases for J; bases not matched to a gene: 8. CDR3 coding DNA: TGTGCCAGCAGCGTATTGGAAGCGGGGGGGCAAAATGAGCAGTTCTTC. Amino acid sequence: CASSVLEAGGQNEQFF. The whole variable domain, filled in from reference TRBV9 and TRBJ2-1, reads DSGVTQTPKHLITATGQRVTLRCSPRSGDLSVYWYQQSLDQGLQFLIQYYNGEERAKGNILERFSAQQFPDLHSELNLSSLELGDSALYFCASSVLEAGGQNEQFFGPGTRLTVL.

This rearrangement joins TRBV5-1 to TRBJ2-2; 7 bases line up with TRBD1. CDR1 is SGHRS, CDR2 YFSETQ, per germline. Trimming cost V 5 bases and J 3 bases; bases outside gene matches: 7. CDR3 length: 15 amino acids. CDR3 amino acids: CASSTGTVYTGELFF. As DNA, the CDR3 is TGCGCCAGCAGTACCGGGACAGTTTACACCGGGGAGCTGTTTTTT.

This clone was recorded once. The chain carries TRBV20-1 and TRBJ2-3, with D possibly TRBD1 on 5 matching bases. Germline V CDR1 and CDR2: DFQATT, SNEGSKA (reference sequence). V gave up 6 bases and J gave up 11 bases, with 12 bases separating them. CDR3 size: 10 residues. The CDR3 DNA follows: TGCAGTGCCTCGTGGGGCCTGCAGTATTTT. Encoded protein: CSASWGLQYF.

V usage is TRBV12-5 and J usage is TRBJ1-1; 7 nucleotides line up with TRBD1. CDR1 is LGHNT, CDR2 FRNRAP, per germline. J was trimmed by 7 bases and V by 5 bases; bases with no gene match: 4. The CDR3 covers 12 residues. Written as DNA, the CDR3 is TGTGCTAGTGGTCGGCAGGGGGTTGAAGCTTTCTTT. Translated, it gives CASGRQGVEAFF. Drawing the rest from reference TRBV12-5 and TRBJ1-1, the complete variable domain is DARVTQTPRHKVTEMGQEVTMRCQPILGHNTVFWYRQTMMQGLELLAYFRNRAPLDDSGMPKDRFSAEMPDATLATLKIQPSEPRDSAVYFCASGRQGVEAFFGQGTRLTVV.

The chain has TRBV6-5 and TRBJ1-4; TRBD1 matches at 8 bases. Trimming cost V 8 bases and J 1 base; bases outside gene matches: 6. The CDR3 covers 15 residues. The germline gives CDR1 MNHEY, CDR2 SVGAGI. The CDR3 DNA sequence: TGTGCCAGCGACACAGGGGGGTTAACTAATGAAAAACTGTTTTTT. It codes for CASDTGGLTNEKLFF.

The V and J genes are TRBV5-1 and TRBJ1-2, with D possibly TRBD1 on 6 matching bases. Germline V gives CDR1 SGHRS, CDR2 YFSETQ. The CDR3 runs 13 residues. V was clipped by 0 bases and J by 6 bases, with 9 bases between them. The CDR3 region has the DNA TGCGCCAGCAGCTTGGTAGCAGGGGATGGCTACACCTTC. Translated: CASSLVAGDGYTF.

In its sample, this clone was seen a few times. The CDR3 DNA follows: TGCGCCAGCAGCTTGGAGGGCAGGGGGACTTATAATTCACCCCTCCACTTT. Its protein is CASSLEGRGTYNSPLHF. V and J are TRBV5-1 and TRBJ1-6; 7 bases map to TRBD1. This CDR3 spans 17 amino acids. The V gene's germline CDR1 is SGHRS and CDR2 YFSETQ. V lost 0 bases and J lost 4; bases outside the gene matches: 7.

For the CDR3, the DNA is TGTGCCAGCAGCCCCACCTACCCTGAGGGCACAGATACGCAGTATTTT. Its translation is CASSPTYPEGTDTQYF. The chain links TRBV3-1 (or the pseudogene TRBV3-2) to TRBJ2-3; D ambiguous. Germline V gene sequence: CDR1 LGHDT, CDR2 YNNKEL (reference sequence). Between the trimmed V and J ends, which lost 4 bases and 1 base, there was a span of 15 bases. The CDR3 length is 16 residues.

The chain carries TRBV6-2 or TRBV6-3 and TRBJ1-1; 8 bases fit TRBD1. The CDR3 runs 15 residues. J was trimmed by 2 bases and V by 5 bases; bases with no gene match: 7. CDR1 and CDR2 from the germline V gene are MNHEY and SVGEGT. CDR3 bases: TGTGCCAGCAGTAACGCCGGGACAGGCAACACTGAAGCTTTCTTT. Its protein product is CASSNAGTGNTEAFF.

The chain's CDR3 is CASRYGGRRDYNTEAFF. The CDR3 nucleotides are TGTGCCAGCAGGTACGGGGGGCGCAGGGATTATAACACTGAAGCTTTCTTT. V usage is TRBV5-4 and J usage is TRBJ1-1; maybe TRBD1 (6 bases). CDR3 length: 17 residues. Trimming stripped 5 bases from V and 2 bases from J, with 22 bases between. The germline V gene encodes CDR1 SGHNT and CDR2 YYREEE (reference sequence).

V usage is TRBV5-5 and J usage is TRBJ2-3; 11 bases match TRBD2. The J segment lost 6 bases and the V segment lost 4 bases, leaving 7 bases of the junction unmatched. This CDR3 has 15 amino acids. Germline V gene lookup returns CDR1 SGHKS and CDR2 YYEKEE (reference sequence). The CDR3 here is CASSLTGLAADTQYF. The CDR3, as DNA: TGTGCCAGCAGCCTCACGGGACTAGCGGCGGATACGCAGTATTTT.

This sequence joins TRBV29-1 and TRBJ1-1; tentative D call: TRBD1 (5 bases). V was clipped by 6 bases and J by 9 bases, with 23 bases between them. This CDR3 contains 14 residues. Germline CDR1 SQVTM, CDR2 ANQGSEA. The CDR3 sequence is CSVVSTLGGAQAFF. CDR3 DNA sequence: TGCAGCGTAGTCTCTACCCTCGGGGGTGCTCAAGCTTTCTTT.

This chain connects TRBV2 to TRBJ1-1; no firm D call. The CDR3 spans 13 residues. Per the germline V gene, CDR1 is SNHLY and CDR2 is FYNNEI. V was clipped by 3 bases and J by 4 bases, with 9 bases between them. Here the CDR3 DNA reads TGTGCCAGCAGTGAGAGAGGGAGCACTGAAGCTTTCTTT. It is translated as CASSERGSTEAFF.

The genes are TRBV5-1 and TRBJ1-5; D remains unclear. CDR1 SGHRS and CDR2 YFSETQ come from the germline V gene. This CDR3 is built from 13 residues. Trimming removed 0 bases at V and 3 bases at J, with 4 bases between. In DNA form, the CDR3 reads TGCGCCAGCAGCTTGGAACTCAATCAGCCCCAGCATTTT. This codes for CASSLELNQPQHF.

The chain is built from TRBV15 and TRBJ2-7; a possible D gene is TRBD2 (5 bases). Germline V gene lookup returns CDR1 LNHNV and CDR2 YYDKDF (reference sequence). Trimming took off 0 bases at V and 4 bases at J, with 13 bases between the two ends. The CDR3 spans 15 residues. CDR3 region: CATSREGGLEYEQYF. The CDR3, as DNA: TGTGCCACCAGCAGAGAAGGAGGCCTGGAGTACGAGCAGTACTTC.

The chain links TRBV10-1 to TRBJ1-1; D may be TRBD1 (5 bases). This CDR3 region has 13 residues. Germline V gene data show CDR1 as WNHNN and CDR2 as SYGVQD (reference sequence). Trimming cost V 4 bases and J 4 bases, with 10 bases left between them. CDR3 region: CASSGNQGTEAFF. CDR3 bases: TGCGCCAGCAGTGGAAATCAGGGCACTGAAGCTTTCTTT.

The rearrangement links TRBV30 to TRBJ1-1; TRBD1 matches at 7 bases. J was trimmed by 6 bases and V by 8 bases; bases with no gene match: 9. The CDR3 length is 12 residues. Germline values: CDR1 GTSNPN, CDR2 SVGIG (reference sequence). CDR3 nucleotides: TGTGCCGGCTTTAGGGGGCCCGCTGAAGCTTTCTTT. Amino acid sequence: CAGFRGPAEAFF.

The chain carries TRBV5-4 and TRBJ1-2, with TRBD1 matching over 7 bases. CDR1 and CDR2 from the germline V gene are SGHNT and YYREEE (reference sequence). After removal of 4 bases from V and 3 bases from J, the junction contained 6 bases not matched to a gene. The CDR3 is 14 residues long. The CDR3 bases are TGTGCCAGCAGCCCCGGACAGGAAGACTATGGCTACACCTTC. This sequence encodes CASSPGQEDYGYTF.

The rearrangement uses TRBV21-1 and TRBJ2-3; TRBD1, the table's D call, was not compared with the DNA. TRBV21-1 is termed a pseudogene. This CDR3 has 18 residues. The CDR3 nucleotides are TGTGCCAGCAGCAGCTTTTCGCGGCCCGGGACAGGTACAGATACGCAGTATTTT. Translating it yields CASSSFSRPGTGTDTQYF.

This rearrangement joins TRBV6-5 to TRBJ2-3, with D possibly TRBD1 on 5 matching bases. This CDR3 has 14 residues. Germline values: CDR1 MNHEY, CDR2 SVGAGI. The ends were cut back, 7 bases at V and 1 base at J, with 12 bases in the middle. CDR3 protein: CASTLGHGTDTQYF. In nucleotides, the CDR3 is TGTGCCAGCACCTTAGGACACGGCACAGATACGCAGTATTTT.

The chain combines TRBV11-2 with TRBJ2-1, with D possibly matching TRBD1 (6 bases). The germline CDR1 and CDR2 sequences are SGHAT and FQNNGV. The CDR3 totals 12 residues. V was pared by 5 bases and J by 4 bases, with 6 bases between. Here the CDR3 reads CASSQGYNEQFF. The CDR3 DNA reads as TGTGCCAGCAGCCAGGGGTACAATGAGCAGTTCTTC.

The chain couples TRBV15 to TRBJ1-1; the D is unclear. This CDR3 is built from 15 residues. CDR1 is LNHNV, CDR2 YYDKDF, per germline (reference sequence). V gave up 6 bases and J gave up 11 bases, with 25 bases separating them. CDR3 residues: CATSRGGQAAVRAFF. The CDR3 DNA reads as TGTGCCACCAGTCGAGGAGGGCAGGCCGCCGTTAGGGCTTTCTTT.

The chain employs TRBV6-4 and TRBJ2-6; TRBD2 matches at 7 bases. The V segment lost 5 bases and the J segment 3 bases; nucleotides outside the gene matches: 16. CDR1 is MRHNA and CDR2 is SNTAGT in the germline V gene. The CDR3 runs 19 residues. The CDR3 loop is CASSPPAGLRTIGANVLTF. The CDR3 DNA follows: TGTGCCAGCAGTCCGCCGGCGGGACTACGAACTATTGGGGCCAACGTCCTGACTTTC.

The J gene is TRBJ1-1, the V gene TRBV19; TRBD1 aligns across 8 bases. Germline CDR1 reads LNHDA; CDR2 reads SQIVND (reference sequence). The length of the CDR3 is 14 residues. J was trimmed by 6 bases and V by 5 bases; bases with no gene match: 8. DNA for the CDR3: TGTGCCAGTAGTCCGACAGGGGACTCAGCTGAAGCTTTCTTT. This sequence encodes CASSPTGDSAEAFF.

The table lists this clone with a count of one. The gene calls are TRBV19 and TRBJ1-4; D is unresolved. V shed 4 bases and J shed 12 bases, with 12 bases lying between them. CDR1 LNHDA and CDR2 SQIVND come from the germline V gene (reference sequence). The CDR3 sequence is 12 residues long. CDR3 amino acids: CASSTSGIQLFF. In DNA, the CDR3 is TGTGCCAGTAGTACCTCCGGGATCCAACTGTTTTTT. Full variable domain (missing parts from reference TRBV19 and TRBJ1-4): DGGITQSPKYLFRKEGQNVTLSCEQNLNHDAMYWYRQDPGQGLRLIYYSQIVNDFQKGDIAEGYSVSREKKESFPLTVTSAQKNPTAFYLCASSTSGIQLFFGSGTQLSVL.

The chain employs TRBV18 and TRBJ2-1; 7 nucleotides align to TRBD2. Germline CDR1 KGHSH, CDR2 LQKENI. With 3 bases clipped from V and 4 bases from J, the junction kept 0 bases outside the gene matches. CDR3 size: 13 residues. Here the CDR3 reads CASSPGLYNEQFF. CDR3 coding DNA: TGTGCCAGCTCACCGGGACTATACAATGAGCAGTTCTTC.

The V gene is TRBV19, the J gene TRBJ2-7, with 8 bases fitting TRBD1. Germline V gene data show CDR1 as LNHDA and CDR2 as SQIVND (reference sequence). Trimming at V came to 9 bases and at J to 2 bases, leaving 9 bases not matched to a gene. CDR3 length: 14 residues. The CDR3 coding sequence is TGTGCCAGCCGGCGGCGGGACAGGCCCTACGAGCAGTACTTC. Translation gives CASRRRDRPYEQYF.

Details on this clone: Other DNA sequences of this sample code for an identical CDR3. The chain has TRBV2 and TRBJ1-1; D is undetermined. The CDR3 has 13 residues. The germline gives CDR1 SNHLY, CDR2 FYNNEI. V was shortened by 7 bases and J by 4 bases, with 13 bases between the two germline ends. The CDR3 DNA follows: TGTGCCAGCAAGGCGGGAGGGAGCACTGAAGCTTTCTTT. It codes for CASKAGGSTEAFF.